The clone carrying this T cell receptor beta chain was recorded a few times. This sample is part of a study of shared clonotypes between healthy human individuals. Among the donors, all were Caucasian adults who lived in Nashville, Tennessee. Genomic DNA, for the unsorted samples, came from tens of millions of PBMCs. Unsorted PBMC replicate PCRs used about 280 ng DNA, around 30,000 T cell genomes. TCRdb's table, derived via immunoSEQ multiplex PCR, lists solely in-frame clones and lacks some. The sample comprises about 470,000 clones, 75% to 85% of which are singletons, and around 13% rests with the top ten. This CDR3 region has 8 residues. CDR1 is SEHNR, CDR2 FQNEAQ, per germline (reference sequence). The germline V and J ends were trimmed by 8 bases and 13 bases, with 6 bases remaining between them.

The chain joins TRBV7-9 to TRBJ2-1; D gene unclear. Material: PBMCs. The source of this sequence is a middle-aged woman in good health. Some clones in this sample may be carry-over from other donors' samples. The CDR3 protein is CASLPQFF. The CDR3 region has the DNA TGTGCCAGCCTGCCCCAGTTCTTC. Together with reference TRBV7-9 and TRBJ2-1, the CDR3 gives the full variable domain: DTGVSQNPRHKITKRGQNVTFRCDPISEHNRLYWYRQTLGQGPEFLTYFQNEAQLEKSRLLSDRFSAERPKGSFSTLEIQRTEQGDSAMYLCASLPQFFGPGTRLTVL.